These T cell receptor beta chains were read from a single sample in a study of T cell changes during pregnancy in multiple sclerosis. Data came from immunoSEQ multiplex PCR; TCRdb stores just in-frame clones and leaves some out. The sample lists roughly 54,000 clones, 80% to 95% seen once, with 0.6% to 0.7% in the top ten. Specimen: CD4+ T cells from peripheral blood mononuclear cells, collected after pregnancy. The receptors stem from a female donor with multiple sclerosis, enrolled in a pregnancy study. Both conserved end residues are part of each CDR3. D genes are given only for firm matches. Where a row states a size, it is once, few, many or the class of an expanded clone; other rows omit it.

CDR3: CASSIQGEETQYF
DNA: TGTGCCAGCAGTATACAGGGGGAAGAGACCCAGTACTTC
J: TRBJ2-5
D: TRBD1
size: .
V: TRBV6-6
length: 13

CDR3: CASTWQNYGYTF
DNA: TGTGCCAGCACCTGGCAGAACTATGGCTACACCTTC
J: TRBJ1-2
D: .
size: once
V: TRBV6-1
length: 12

CDR3: CASSYGAERKNEQFF
DNA: TGTGCCAGCAGTTACGGAGCCGAGCGAAAGAATGAGCAGTTCTTC
J: TRBJ2-1
D: .
size: .
V: TRBV6-5
length: 15

CDR3: CSAKDRAMNTEAFF
DNA: TGCAGCGCTAAAGACAGGGCAATGAACACTGAAGCTTTCTTT
J: TRBJ1-1
D: TRBD1
size: .
V: TRBV29-1
length: 14

CDR3: CSARQGGGETQYF
DNA: TGCAGCGCTAGACAGGGTGGAGGAGAGACCCAGTACTTC
J: TRBJ2-5
D: TRBD1
size: .
V: TRBV29-1
length: 13

CDR3: CASSWTGGEQETQYF
DNA: TGTGCCAGCAGCTGGACAGGGGGAGAACAAGAGACCCAGTACTTC
J: TRBJ2-5
D: TRBD1
size: .
V: TRBV5-4
length: 15

CDR3: CACRRSGEQYF
DNA: TGTGCCTGCCGGAGGTCGGGGGAGCAGTACTTC
J: TRBJ2-7
D: .
size: .
V: TRBV30
length: 11

CDR3: CASSDEAGGPETQYF
DNA: TGTGCCAGCAGTGACGAGGCGGGGGGGCCGGAGACCCAGTACTTC
J: TRBJ2-5
D: TRBD2
size: .
V: TRBV6-4
length: 15

CDR3: CASSPRTGGETFF
DNA: TGTGCCAGCAGCCCTAGGACAGGGGGCGAGACTTTCTTT
J: TRBJ1-1
D: TRBD1
size: .
V: TRBV14
length: 13

CDR3: CASSRSGTDTQYF
DNA: TGCGCCAGCAGCCGTAGCGGCACAGATACGCAGTATTTT
J: TRBJ2-3
D: .
size: .
V: TRBV5-1
length: 13

CDR3: CAWNRGLSNQPQHF
DNA: TGTGCCTGGAACAGGGGCCTCTCCAATCAGCCCCAGCATTTT
J: TRBJ1-5
D: TRBD1
size: .
V: TRBV30
length: 14

CDR3: CASSLGTGRSPLHF
DNA: TGTGCCAGCAGCTTAGGGACAGGTCGTTCACCCCTCCACTTT
J: TRBJ1-6
D: TRBD1
size: .
V: TRBV7-3
length: 14

CDR3: CASSVGASGFPGELFF
DNA: TGTGCCAGCAGCGTTGGGGCTAGCGGGTTCCCCGGGGAGCTGTTTTTT
J: TRBJ2-2
D: TRBD2
size: .
V: TRBV9
length: 16

CDR3: CASSPGVSPYQPQHF
DNA: TGTGCCAGCAGTCCCGGGGTGTCGCCGTATCAGCCCCAGCATTTT
J: TRBJ1-5
D: .
size: .
V: TRBV6-6
length: 15

CDR3: CSVSGAYQETQYF
DNA: TGCAGCGTCAGCGGGGCCTACCAAGAGACCCAGTACTTC
J: TRBJ2-5
D: TRBD2
size: .
V: TRBV29-1
length: 13

CDR3: CASTGNSNQPQHF
DNA: TGTGCCAGCACAGGGAATAGCAATCAGCCCCAGCATTTT
J: TRBJ1-5
D: .
size: once
V: TRBV25-1
length: 13

CDR3: CASSQGRMGSSYNSPLHF
DNA: TGCGCCAGCAGCCAAGGTAGAATGGGCAGCTCCTATAATTCACCCCTCCACTTT
J: TRBJ1-6
D: .
size: .
V: TRBV4-3
length: 18

CDR3: CASSPGTGGRGNTIYF
DNA: TGTGCCAGCAGCCCCGGGACAGGGGGTCGTGGAAACACCATATATTTT
J: TRBJ1-3
D: TRBD1
size: once
V: TRBV14
length: 16

CDR3: CASSLTLQAGANVLTF
DNA: TGTGCCAGCAGCTTAACGTTACAGGCCGGGGCCAACGTCCTGACTTTC
J: TRBJ2-6
D: .
size: .
V: TRBV7-3
length: 16

CDR3: CASSGQGRRNSNQPQHF
DNA: TGTGCCAGCAGTGGACAGGGTAGGCGGAATAGCAATCAGCCCCAGCATTTT
J: TRBJ1-5
D: TRBD1
size: .
V: TRBV2
length: 17

CDR3: CASSNVEVNTEAFF
DNA: TGTGCCAGCAGCAATGTGGAGGTGAACACTGAAGCTTTCTTT
J: TRBJ1-1
D: .
size: few
V: TRBV6-1
length: 14

CDR3: CASSSGTGFYGYTF
DNA: TGTGCCAGCAGTTCCGGGACAGGGTTCTATGGCTACACCTTC
J: TRBJ1-2
D: TRBD1
size: .
V: TRBV6-5
length: 14

CDR3: CASSKQGNQPQHF
DNA: TGTGCCAGTAGTAAGCAGGGAAATCAGCCCCAGCATTTT
J: TRBJ1-5
D: .
size: .
V: TRBV19
length: 13

CDR3: CAISDPGQAKGETQYF
DNA: TGTGCCATCAGTGACCCTGGACAGGCGAAGGGAGAGACCCAGTACTTC
J: TRBJ2-5
D: TRBD1
size: .
V: TRBV10-3
length: 16

CDR3: CSARPQGEQYF
DNA: TGCAGTGCGCGACCCCAGGGGGAGCAGTACTTC
J: TRBJ2-7
D: .
size: .
V: TRBV20-1
length: 11

CDR3: CASSFPPPGTGGNEQFF
DNA: TGTGCCAGCAGCTTTCCCCCCCCCGGGACAGGGGGCAATGAGCAGTTCTTC
J: TRBJ2-1
D: TRBD1
size: .
V: TRBV5-4
length: 17

CDR3: CASSSRQGKEVEAFF
DNA: TGCGCCAGCAGCTCTCGACAGGGCAAGGAAGTTGAAGCTTTCTTT
J: TRBJ1-1
D: TRBD1
size: once
V: TRBV5-1
length: 15

CDR3: CSAKDRGGYTF
DNA: TGCAGTGCTAAGGACAGGGGGGGCTACACCTTC
J: TRBJ1-2
D: TRBD1
size: .
V: TRBV20-1
length: 11

CDR3: CASKNGGSEKLFF
DNA: TGTGCCAGCAAAAACGGAGGTAGTGAAAAACTGTTTTTT
J: TRBJ1-4
D: .
size: once
V: TRBV6-5
length: 13

CDR3: CASSSPGSASSYEQYF
DNA: TGTGCCAGTTCCTCCCCCGGGTCAGCAAGCTCCTACGAGCAGTACTTC
J: TRBJ2-7
D: .
size: .
V: TRBV19
length: 16

CDR3: CASSQAARATEAFF
DNA: TGCGCCAGCAGCCAAGCCGCCAGGGCCACTGAAGCTTTCTTT
J: TRBJ1-1
D: .
size: .
V: TRBV4-3
length: 14

CDR3: CASSVTSGPPNEQFF
DNA: TGTGCCAGCAGCGTGACTAGCGGGCCCCCGAATGAGCAGTTCTTC
J: TRBJ2-1
D: TRBD2
size: once
V: TRBV9
length: 15

CDR3: CASSEVGLDRVVEGEQYF
DNA: TGTGCCAGCAGTGAGGTGGGTTTGGACAGGGTCGTGGAAGGCGAGCAGTACTTC
J: TRBJ2-7
D: TRBD1
size: .
V: TRBV6-1
length: 18

CDR3: CASSQREGNTQYF
DNA: TGTGCCAGCAGCCAAAGGGAGGGGAATACGCAGTATTTT
J: TRBJ2-3
D: TRBD2
size: .
V: TRBV7-9
length: 13

CDR3: CSAQGRSGYTF
DNA: TGCAGTGCTCAGGGAAGGAGTGGCTACACCTTC
J: TRBJ1-2
D: .
size: .
V: TRBV20-1
length: 11

CDR3: CSASVLGGYTF
DNA: TGCAGTGCTAGTGTGTTGGGCGGCTACACCTTC
J: TRBJ1-2
D: .
size: .
V: TRBV20-1
length: 11

CDR3: CASRPTGRYEQYF
DNA: TGTGCCAGCAGACCGACAGGGCGCTACGAGCAGTACTTC
J: TRBJ2-7
D: TRBD1
size: .
V: TRBV7-8
length: 13

CDR3: CASSPPWTGRQETQYF
DNA: TGTGCCAGCAGCCCCCCGTGGACAGGGCGCCAAGAGACCCAGTACTTC
J: TRBJ2-5
D: TRBD1
size: .
V: TRBV7-6
length: 16

CDR3: CASSFRAFSSYEQYF
DNA: TGTGCCAGCAGCTTCAGGGCATTTAGCTCCTACGAGCAGTACTTC
J: TRBJ2-7
D: .
size: once
V: TRBV5-6
length: 15

CDR3: CSVEGGQNNYGYTF
DNA: TGCAGCGTCGAGGGGGGACAGAATAACTATGGCTACACCTTC
J: TRBJ1-2
D: TRBD1
size: once
V: TRBV29-1
length: 14

CDR3: CASSAHRGKGSYEQYF
DNA: TGTGCCAGCAGTGCACACAGGGGCAAGGGGTCCTACGAGCAGTACTTC
J: TRBJ2-7
D: TRBD1
size: .
V: TRBV27
length: 16

CDR3: CASSQELALLNSPPHF
DNA: TGCGCCAGCAGCCAAGAATTAGCTCTACTAAATTCACCCCCCCACTTT
J: TRBJ1-6
D: .
size: .
V: TRBV4-3
length: 16

CDR3: CASSVRAGGSHNEQFF
DNA: TGTGCCAGCAGCGTAAGAGCGGGGGGGTCTCACAATGAGCAGTTCTTC
J: TRBJ2-1
D: TRBD2
size: .
V: TRBV9
length: 16

CDR3: CASKGQGLGYTF
DNA: TGTGCCAGTAAGGGACAGGGTCTTGGCTACACCTTC
J: TRBJ1-2
D: TRBD1
size: few
V: TRBV19
length: 12

CDR3: CASSSQGALYEQYF
DNA: TGTGCCAGCAGCTCACAGGGGGCATTGTACGAGCAGTACTTC
J: TRBJ2-7
D: TRBD1
size: .
V: TRBV5-8
length: 14

CDR3: CASSQDSGTSSTDTQYF
DNA: TGCGCCAGCAGCCAAGATTCCGGGACTTCTAGCACAGATACGCAGTATTTT
J: TRBJ2-3
D: .
size: .
V: TRBV4-3
length: 17

CDR3: CASKGQGDAGELFF
DNA: TGTGCCAGCAAGGGGCAGGGGGACGCCGGGGAGCTGTTTTTT
J: TRBJ2-2
D: TRBD1
size: .
V: TRBV2
length: 14

CDR3: CASTPGLRTNTGELFF
DNA: TGTGCCAGCACCCCGGGACTAAGAACGAACACCGGGGAGCTGTTTTTT
J: TRBJ2-2
D: TRBD2
size: .
V: TRBV9
length: 16